This T cell receptor (beta chain) stems from a study of shared clonotypes between healthy human individuals. As regards this clone: Its cognate antigen is unknown.

Findings and caveats of the study: Rarefaction exposed incomplete sorted-subset sequencing despite large depth. A few donors showed sharing of approximately 5% of naive CD4 clonotypes.

Subsets obtained from CD4+ cells comprised CD45RA+ naive and CD45RA-negative memory cells. V was clipped by 2 bases and J by 6 bases; unmatched bases: 4. The V gene's germline CDR1 is MNHEY and CDR2 SVGAGI. There are 15 residues in the CDR3. The test was conducted at deep level. Profiling relied on immunoSEQ multiplex PCR, and the TCRdb table lists in-frame clones only, not all of them. Of millions of clones detected, 90% to 95% appear once; the ten largest clones hold 0.1% to 0.15%. The clonotype was recovered from a man aged 18 to 30 in good health. Sequencing was carried out using naive CD4+ T cells sorted from blood. Subset indicated: CD45RA+ positively selected. The chain employs TRBV6-5 and TRBJ2-4; the match to TRBD2 covers 10 bases. This chain's CDR3 is CASSYLSGGINIQYF. The CDR3 region has the DNA TGTGCCAGCAGTTACCTTAGCGGGGGGATAAACATTCAGTACTTC.